The 25 T cell receptor beta chains below all came from one sample that was sequenced in a study of blood T cell repertoires in COVID-19. Libraries were prepared by immunoSEQ multiplex PCR; TCRdb keeps only in-frame clonotypes and omits some of them. The table shows some 300,000 clones, with nearly 90% occurring only once. Sequenced input: PBMCs or T cells enriched from blood (not recorded which). The receptor source for this set is a woman aged 18 to 35 with acute COVID-19.

J is TRBJ2-5 and V is TRBV7-9; D is unresolved. With 0 bases removed from V and 4 bases from J, the gap between germline ends came to 12 bases. The CDR3 runs 15 residues. Germline V gives CDR1 SEHNR, CDR2 FQNEAQ (reference sequence). DNA of the CDR3: TGTGCCAGCAGCTTAGCGTGGAGATTGGGAGAGACCCAGTACTTC. This codes for CASSLAWRLGETQYF. Drawing the rest from reference TRBV7-9 and TRBJ2-5, the complete variable domain is DTGVSQNPRHKITKRGQNVTFRCDPISEHNRLYWYRQTLGQGPEFLTYFQNEAQLEKSRLLSDRFSAERPKGSFSTLEIQRTEQGDSAMYLCASSLAWRLGETQYFGPGTRLLVL.

This clone was detected only once. The CDR3 DNA sequence: TGTGCCAGCAGTCCGGAGGGACAGGGAAACCAGCCCCAGCATTTT. The encoded protein is CASSPEGQGNQPQHF. The chain uses TRBV27 and TRBJ1-5; TRBD1 matches 9 bases. V trimming: 5 bases; J trimming: 7 bases; junction bases outside the gene matches: 9. Germline values: CDR1 MNHEY, CDR2 SMNVEV (reference sequence). The CDR3 length is 15 residues.

This CDR3 is CASSPGTSGIGGYNEQFF. The CDR3 region has the DNA TGTGCCAGCAGTCCAGGGACTAGCGGGATCGGGGGTTACAATGAGCAGTTCTTC. The gene calls are TRBV28 and TRBJ2-1; 13 bases line up with TRBD2. CDR1 MDHEN and CDR2 SYDVKM come from the germline V gene. J lost 4 bases, V lost 5 bases, and 11 bases had no gene match. There are 18 residues in the CDR3.

This chain connects TRBV7-9 to TRBJ2-3; TRBD2 matches 8 bases. Germline values: CDR1 SEHNR, CDR2 FQNEAQ (reference sequence). The CDR3 has 16 residues. V shed 8 bases and J 1 base; nucleotides not matched to a gene: 11. The chain's CDR3 is CASGLPTSGRTDTQYF. In nucleotides, the CDR3 is TGTGCCAGCGGTCTCCCTACTAGCGGCCGCACAGATACGCAGTATTTT.

This chain links TRBV7-2 with TRBJ1-5; D gene unclear. The germline V gene encodes CDR1 SGHTA and CDR2 FQGNSA. The CDR3 has 15 amino acids. The V end lost 5 bases, the J end lost 4 bases, and 15 bases lay between the germline ends. Here the CDR3 DNA reads TGTGCCAGCAGCGAATTAGCGTCGGGGAATCAGCCCCAGCATTTT. Translating it yields CASSELASGNQPQHF.

The chain carries TRBV18 and TRBJ2-5; a possible D gene is TRBD2 (6 bases). Trimming removed 3 bases from V and 4 bases from J, with 12 bases in between. The CDR3 has 14 residues. CDR1 and CDR2 from the germline V gene are KGHSH and LQKENI. In DNA form, the CDR3 reads TGTGCCAGCTCACCCTGGGGAGGCCTAGAGACCCAGTACTTC. Its translation is CASSPWGGLETQYF.

The rearrangement uses TRBV11-3 and TRBJ1-2; tentatively, D is TRBD1 (5 bases). The CDR3 is 15 residues long. V was cut by 5 bases and J by 6 bases, with 19 bases left in between. Germline V CDR1 and CDR2: SGHNT, YENEEA. CDR3 residues: CASSQTAQIFHGYTF. In nucleotides, the CDR3 is TGTGCCAGCAGCCAGACAGCACAGATATTTCATGGCTACACCTTC.

This sequence joins TRBV11-3 and TRBJ2-1; 7 nucleotides match TRBD2. CDR1 and CDR2 (germline): SGHNT, YENEEA. V lost 0 bases, J lost 8 bases, and 16 bases stayed unmatched. The CDR3 extends over 18 amino acids. CDR3 amino acids: CASSLDLGASGLDDEQFF. For the CDR3, the DNA is TGTGCCAGCAGCTTAGATCTTGGGGCTAGCGGCCTCGACGATGAGCAGTTCTTC.

The CDR3 reads CASSGVLAGGPGYNEQFF. Written as DNA, the CDR3 is TGTGCCAGCAGTGGGGTCCTAGCGGGAGGGCCGGGTTACAATGAGCAGTTCTTC. This chain uses TRBV2 with TRBJ2-1; 12 nucleotides line up with TRBD2. The ends lost 4 bases at V and 4 bases at J; junction bases unmatched: 11. The germline V gene has CDR1 SNHLY and CDR2 FYNNEI. This CDR3 spans 18 amino acids.

The V and J genes are TRBV12-2 and TRBJ1-6. TRBV12-2 is a listed pseudogene. The CDR3 covers 14 residues. Here the CDR3 DNA reads TGTGCAAGTCGCCGGGAAAATGATAATTCACCCCTCCACTTT. This codes for CASRRENDNSPLHF.

In this sample, this clone turned up once. The chain recombines TRBV6-5 with TRBJ1-2; TRBD1 might be the D (5 bases). CDR3 length equals 12 residues. The ends were cut back, 6 bases at V and 8 bases at J, with 13 bases in the middle. The germline V gene has CDR1 MNHEY and CDR2 SVGAGI. The CDR3 nucleotides read TGTGCCAGCAGGGCAGGGATCGGCGGCTACACCTTC. This sequence encodes CASRAGIGGYTF.

The gene calls are TRBV6-5 and TRBJ1-5, with TRBD1 as a possible D gene (5 bases). The CDR3 is 14 amino acids. V lost 6 bases to trimming and J lost 4 bases, with 13 bases between them. The germline gives CDR1 MNHEY, CDR2 SVGAGI. In DNA, the CDR3 is TGTGCCAGCAGACGCGGGGACGGGAATCAGCCCCAGCATTTT. Translated, it gives CASRRGDGNQPQHF.

This rearrangement joins TRBV28 to TRBJ1-5, with TRBD1 as a possible D gene (6 bases). This CDR3 is built from 15 residues. V shed 2 bases and J shed 6 bases, with 14 bases lying between them. Germline V gives CDR1 MDHEN, CDR2 SYDVKM. The CDR3 is CASSLVGGASQPQHF. The CDR3 DNA is TGTGCCAGCAGTTTAGTAGGGGGGGCGAGTCAGCCCCAGCATTTT.

The gene calls are TRBV18 and TRBJ1-5; 9 bases align to TRBD1. The CDR3 is 16 residues long. CDR1 is KGHSH and CDR2 is LQKENI in the germline V gene. Germline trimming cut 3 bases from V and 5 bases from J; bases unmatched to any gene: 8. The CDR3 region is CASSPGGTGLDQPQHF. DNA of the CDR3: TGTGCCAGCTCACCGGGCGGGACAGGGCTTGATCAGCCCCAGCATTTT.

This clone occurred once. The V and J genes are TRBV21-1 and TRBJ2-7; TRBD1 is taken as the D call from the table, unchecked against the DNA. TRBV21-1 is termed a pseudogene. This CDR3 has 16 amino acids. CDR3 coding DNA: TGTGCCAGCAGGCCCTTCAGGGACAGGGGTGTATACGAGCAGTACTTC. It translates to CASRPFRDRGVYEQYF.

J is TRBJ2-7 and V is TRBV19; 7 positions agree with TRBD2. The CDR3 runs to 16 residues. The junction had 7 bases not matched to a gene; V was cut back by 1 base and J by 1 base. Germline lookup yields CDR1 LNHDA and CDR2 SQIVND (reference sequence). The CDR3, as DNA: TGTGCCAGTAGTATAGGTGAGACTAGCCAGTCCTACGAGCAGTACTTC. Translating gives CASSIGETSQSYEQYF. Filled out from reference TRBV19 and TRBJ2-7, the complete variable domain reads DGGITQSPKYLFRKEGQNVTLSCEQNLNHDAMYWYRQDPGQGLRLIYYSQIVNDFQKGDIAEGYSVSREKKESFPLTVTSAQKNPTAFYLCASSIGETSQSYEQYFGPGTRLTVT.

This chain joins TRBV5-1 and TRBJ2-1; possibly TRBD2 for D (6 bases). Germline V gene sequence: CDR1 SGHRS, CDR2 YFSETQ. Trimming cost V 1 base and J 7 bases, with 9 bases left between them. The CDR3 has 13 residues. CDR3 sequence: CASSLSGQNEQFF. As DNA, the CDR3 is TGCGCCAGCAGCTTGAGCGGGCAAAATGAGCAGTTCTTC.

The chain employs TRBV18 and TRBJ2-5; 9 positions match TRBD1. With V trimmed by 3 bases and J by 4 bases, 3 bases remained unmatched. CDR1 is KGHSH, CDR2 LQKENI, per germline. The CDR3 consists of 14 residues. The CDR3 region is CASSPRTGAETQYF. The CDR3 coding sequence is TGTGCCAGCTCACCTAGGACAGGGGCAGAGACCCAGTACTTC.

The rearrangement joins TRBV28 to TRBJ2-7, with unresolved D. CDR3 length: 16 amino acids. The ends were cut back, 5 bases at V and 2 bases at J, with 19 bases in the middle. Germline V lookup: CDR1 MDHEN, CDR2 SYDVKM. The CDR3 region has the DNA TGTGCCAGCAGTGGCATCCGCGGCCCCCAAACCTACGAGCAGTACTTC. It yields the protein CASSGIRGPQTYEQYF.

The chain links TRBV6-5 to TRBJ2-1; 14 bases are a match to TRBD2. The junction had 8 bases not matched to a gene; V was cut back by 7 bases and J by 9 bases. CDR3 length equals 15 residues. Per germline, CDR1 MNHEY and CDR2 SVGAGI. The CDR3 nucleotides are TGTGCCAGCACCAGACTAGCGGGAGGGCCCGGTGAGCAGTTCTTC. Translating gives CASTRLAGGPGEQFF.

The genes are TRBV6-5 and TRBJ2-5; 8 bases match TRBD1. Germline trimming cut 7 bases from V and 5 bases from J; bases unmatched to any gene: 6. CDR1 and CDR2 (germline): MNHEY, SVGAGI. The CDR3 runs to 13 residues. The CDR3 sequence is CASKNRGLETQYF. The CDR3 bases are TGTGCCAGCAAAAACAGGGGGTTGGAGACCCAGTACTTC.

This clone occurred once. The chain joins TRBV12-3 or TRBV12-4 to TRBJ1-2; D is undetermined. The V gene lost 7 bases and the J gene lost 8 bases, with 11 bases spanning the gap. The CDR3 is 11 residues long. The chain's CDR3 is CASTLSQGYTF. CDR3 nucleotide sequence: TGTGCCAGCACCCTCTCGCAGGGCTACACCTTC.

This chain links TRBV3-1 (or the pseudogene TRBV3-2) with TRBJ2-3, with D possibly matching TRBD1 (6 bases). This CDR3 has 15 residues. Trimming pared 4 bases from V and 1 base from J, leaving 12 bases between. The germline V gene encodes CDR1 LGHDT and CDR2 YNNKEL (reference sequence). CDR3 sequence: CASSPGVFGTDTQYF. CDR3 DNA sequence: TGTGCCAGCAGCCCAGGGGTTTTTGGCACAGATACGCAGTATTTT.

The rearrangement uses TRBV10-3 and TRBJ1-2; 11 bases are shared with TRBD1. CDR1 ENHRY and CDR2 SYGVKD come from the germline V gene. The CDR3 is 12 residues long. The junction had 2 bases not matched to a gene; V was cut back by 6 bases and J by 8 bases. The CDR3 spells CAIRGQGDGYTF. The CDR3 DNA reads as TGTGCCATCAGGGGACAGGGGGACGGCTACACCTTC.

V gene TRBV5-1 combines with J gene TRBJ2-6; D unclear. The CDR3 runs to 17 residues. Between the trimmed V and J ends, which lost 1 base and 2 bases, there was a span of 13 bases. Germline CDR1 and CDR2: SGHRS and YFSETQ. The CDR3 reads CASSLLFEYTGANVLTF. In DNA form, the CDR3 reads TGCGCCAGCAGCTTGTTGTTTGAGTATACTGGGGCCAACGTCCTGACTTTC.